The 3 T cell receptor beta chains below all came from one sample that was sequenced in a study of beta chain features in type 1 diabetes (dated by TCRdb to 2017 to 2018). Their antigens remain unidentified. Preparation of the library involved the immunoSEQ multiplex PCR assay. The entire amount of isolated RNA was reverse transcribed using the High Capacity cDNA Reverse Transcription Kit, so the sequenced TCRB transcripts were expressed ones. TCRdb took this table from immuneACCESS and kept in-frame rearrangements with V and J called. Such tables lack part of the clones; where checked against another copy, unresolved V genes explain under half of the gap, and the rest is unexplained. The sample profile shows 130,000 or so clones; about 16% of them were found once. The ten largest clones add up to around 2.5% of the sample. Overall study results and their limits: In all four CD4+ subsets, TCRB CDR3 length was moderately but significantly shorter in type 1 diabetes patients.

Sequenced material: central memory CD4+ T cells from blood. The receptors were gathered from a man aged 25 to 40 with type 1 diabetes.

This clone was seen more than once but under ten times. The rearrangement joins TRBV5-1 to TRBJ2-5; 7 positions match TRBD1. The trim removed 2 bases at V and 2 bases at J, leaving 3 bases unmatched. The germline gives CDR1 SGHRS, CDR2 YFSETQ. This CDR3 is 14 amino acids long. CDR3 amino acids: CASSLGQEQETQYF. In DNA form, the CDR3 reads TGCGCCAGCAGCTTAGGACAGGAACAAGAGACCCAGTACTTC.

The chain recombines TRBV28 with TRBJ2-2; D ambiguous. Trimming removed 3 bases from V and 4 bases from J, with 9 bases in between. The CDR3 runs to 14 residues. CDR1 and CDR2 (germline): MDHEN, SYDVKM. DNA of the CDR3: TGTGCCAGCAGTTTTTTTGGAAGCACCGGGGAGCTGTTTTTT. Amino acid sequence: CASSFFGSTGELFF.

The DNA of the CDR3 is TGTGCCAGCAGCCCCAGGGCAGACTATGGCTACACCTTC. The encoded protein is CASSPRADYGYTF. The chain uses TRBV2 and TRBJ1-2; tentative D call: TRBD1 (5 bases). The CDR3 has 13 amino acids. The germline CDR1 and CDR2 sequences are SNHLY and FYNNEI. Trimming stripped 6 bases from V and 3 bases from J, with 11 bases between.